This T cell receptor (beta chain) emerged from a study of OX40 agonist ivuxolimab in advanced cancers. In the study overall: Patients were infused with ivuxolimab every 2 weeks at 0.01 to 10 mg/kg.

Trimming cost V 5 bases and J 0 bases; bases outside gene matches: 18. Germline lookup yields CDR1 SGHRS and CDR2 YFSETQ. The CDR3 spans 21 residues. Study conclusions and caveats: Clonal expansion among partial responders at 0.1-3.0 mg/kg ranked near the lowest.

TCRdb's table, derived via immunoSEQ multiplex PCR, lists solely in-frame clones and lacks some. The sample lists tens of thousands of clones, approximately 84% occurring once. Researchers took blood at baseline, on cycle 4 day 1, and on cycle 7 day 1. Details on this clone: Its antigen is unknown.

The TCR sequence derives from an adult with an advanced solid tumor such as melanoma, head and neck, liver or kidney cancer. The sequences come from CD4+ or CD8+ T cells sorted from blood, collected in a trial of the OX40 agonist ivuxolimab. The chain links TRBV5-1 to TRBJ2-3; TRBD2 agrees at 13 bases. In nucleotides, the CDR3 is TGCGCCAGCAGGGGGACTAGCGGGGAACTATACTATTCTTCTAGCACAGATACGCAGTATTTT. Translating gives CASRGTSGELYYSSSTDTQYF. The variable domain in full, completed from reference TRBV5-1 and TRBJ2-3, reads KAGVTQTPRYLIKTRGQQVTLSCSPISGHRSVSWYQQTPGQGLQFLFEYFSETQRNKGNFPGRFSGRQFSNSRSEMNVSTLELGDSALYLCASRGTSGELYYSSSTDTQYFGPGTRLTVL.